This T cell receptor (beta chain) was captured in a study of T cell repertoires in cytomegalovirus infection. Across the whole study: CMV epitopes that were recently identified and HLA-C-restricted were used alongside well-studied HLA-B-restricted ones.

Study-wide results and limits: The response measured ex vivo was dominated by TCR beta clonotypes (HLA-C-restricted and CMV-specific).

TCRdb called the reads again in MiXCR, with one record for every CDR3 protein. The sample includes 650,000 to 900,000 distinct CDR3 sequences, about 30% of them seen just once. On this clonotype: The target antigen is unknown.

V was pared by 7 bases and J by 5 bases, with 15 bases of the junction left unmatched. The CDR3 is made up of 17 amino acids. Germline CDR1 and CDR2: MNHNS and SASEGT. The V call is TRBV6-1, the J call TRBJ2-3, with TRBD2 identical over 10 bases. Material: cultured CD8+ T cells from PBMCs, obtained from culture after CMV antigen stimulation. The source is a human donor in good health (CMV status not recorded). Some clones in this sample may be carry-over from other donors' samples. DNA of the CDR3: TGTGCCAGCACCTCAAGGAGGGAGCTAGCGGGGGTAGATACGCAGTATTTT. This translates into CASTSRRELAGVDTQYF.